These 18 T cell receptor beta chains originate from one sample sequenced in a study of T-cell memory formation after mild COVID-19 (dated by TCRdb to the early 2020s). Library preparation used 5' RACE. Data came from an Illumina NovaSeq 6000. The public reads were reanalyzed by TCRdb: fastp trimming at Q25, MiXCR alignment, in-frame beta chains only. A single entry per CDR3 protein holds the most common genes and DNA from its merged rows. The sample table contains under 450,000 distinct CDR3 sequences; only one count was recorded for 20% to 25% of them. Around a fifth of the sample belongs to the ten largest clones. The sequencing sample was made of PBMCs or a T cell subset sorted from them (not recorded which). All receptors come from a man aged 18-30 years who had mild COVID-19 (a few samples of this study predate the infection). The sample titles of this study are shuffled in the database, so cell type and time point are left out; the donor was told from shared clones.

The chain carries TRBV7-2 and TRBJ2-2, with 10 bases lining up with TRBD2. Germline V gene sequence: CDR1 SGHTA, CDR2 FQGNSA. CDR3 length equals 12 residues. V was clipped by 5 bases and J by 12 bases; unmatched bases: 3. In nucleotides, the CDR3 is TGTGCCAGCAGCGGGGGACTAGCGAAGCTGTTTTTT. Amino acid sequence: CASSGGLAKLFF.

Only a few counts were recorded for this clonotype. V usage is TRBV12-3 or TRBV12-4 and J usage is TRBJ2-3; 10 bases line up with TRBD1. V was clipped by 4 bases and J by 8 bases; unmatched bases: 6. This CDR3 is built from 14 residues. This chain's CDR3 is CASSSGQGRVTQYF. The CDR3 coding sequence is TGTGCCAGCAGTTCGGGACAGGGGCGGGTTACGCAGTATTTT.

This clonotype came up a few times. The V and J genes are TRBV7-9 and TRBJ2-4; D perhaps matches TRBD2 (6 bases). Trimming took 5 bases from V and 8 from J, leaving 16 bases between them. CDR1 and CDR2 (germline): SEHNR, FQNEAQ (reference sequence). CDR3 length: 14 amino acids. CDR3 sequence reads: CASSPPHGGDIQYF. The CDR3 region has the DNA TGTGCCAGCAGCCCACCCCACGGGGGTGACATTCAGTACTTC.

This clonotype was counted between two and nine times. The chain couples TRBV7-9 to TRBJ2-3, with 8 bases fitting TRBD1. The CDR3 has 15 amino acids. From germline, CDR1 is SEHNR and CDR2 FQNEAQ (reference sequence). V shed 7 bases, J shed 3 bases, and the junction held 9 bases outside the gene matches. The DNA of the CDR3 is TGTGCCAGCACTTCCGACAGGGGCAGGACAGATACGCAGTATTTT. Its protein is CASTSDRGRTDTQYF.

There are a few counts of this clonotype. At one boundary the junction diverges from the germline segment, which might be a read error. This chain connects TRBV3-1 to TRBJ1-1; D is unclear. Germline V gives CDR1 LGHDT, CDR2 YNNKEL (reference sequence). This CDR3 has 13 residues. This CDR3 is CASSQGRNAEAFF. The CDR3 bases are TGTGCCAGCAGCCAAGGCCGGAACGCTGAAGCTTTCTTT.

The CDR3, as DNA: TGTGCCAGCAGTAGGGGGCATGGCTACACCTTC. Protein sequence: CASSRGHGYTF. The chain recombines TRBV12-3 or TRBV12-4 with TRBJ1-2; 7 bases agree with TRBD1. V lost 5 bases, J lost 6 bases, and 0 bases stayed unmatched. The CDR3 is 11 amino acids.

This clonotype came up many times. J is TRBJ1-4 and V is TRBV15; 8 bases map to TRBD1. Germline CDR1 reads LNHNV; CDR2 reads YYDKDF (reference sequence). Losses at the gene ends were 5 bases for V and 8 bases for J; bases not matched to a gene: 4. The CDR3 spans 13 residues. CDR3 DNA sequence: TGTGCCACCAGCGGACAGGGTTGGGAAAAACTGTTTTTT. This codes for CATSGQGWEKLFF. The complete variable domain, with remaining parts taken from reference TRBV15 and TRBJ1-4, reads DAMVIQNPRYQVTQFGKPVTLSCSQTLNHNVMYWYQQKSSQAPKLLFHYYDKDFNNEADTPDNFQSRRPNTSFCFLDIRSPGLGDTAMYLCATSGQGWEKLFFGSGTQLSVL.

The chain couples TRBV5-1 to TRBJ2-5; possible D gene TRBD1, 6 bases. V was clipped by 1 base and J by 0 bases, with 10 bases between them. Germline loops: CDR1 SGHRS, CDR2 YFSETQ. This CDR3 contains 15 residues. CDR3 coding DNA: TGCGCCAGCAGCTTGACAGGGCATCACCAAGAGACCCAGTACTTC. It is translated as CASSLTGHHQETQYF.

The chain combines TRBV7-9 with TRBJ2-5; tentatively, D is TRBD1 (5 bases). The CDR3 extends over 14 amino acids. Trimming removed 10 bases from V and 1 base from J, with 16 bases in between. Germline V CDR1 and CDR2: SEHNR, FQNEAQ (reference sequence). CDR3 amino acids: CATTVGPTQETQYF. The CDR3 region has the DNA TGTGCCACCACGGTGGGGCCTACCCAAGAGACCCAGTACTTC.

This clonotype was picked up one time. The chain recombines TRBV6-2 or TRBV6-3 with TRBJ2-3, with D maybe TRBD1 (6 bases). Germline values: CDR1 MNHEY, CDR2 SVGEGT. The CDR3 loop spans 14 amino acids. V gave up 6 bases and J gave up 4 bases, with 14 bases separating them. The chain's CDR3 is CASRITGNPDTQYF. The CDR3 bases are TGTGCCAGCAGGATTACAGGGAACCCAGATACGCAGTATTTT.

The chain employs TRBV2 and TRBJ1-1; D unresolved. The V gene's germline CDR1 is SNHLY and CDR2 FYNNEI. CDR3 size: 12 residues. The V and J ends lost 8 bases and 4 bases respectively, with 11 bases between them. The CDR3 here is CASAPLPTEAFF. CDR3 DNA sequence: TGTGCCAGCGCTCCACTGCCCACTGAAGCTTTCTTT.

The gene calls are TRBV3-1 and TRBJ1-1, with no clear D. Trimming took off 0 bases at V and 6 bases at J, with 8 bases between the two ends. The CDR3 loop spans 13 amino acids. Germline values: CDR1 LGHDT, CDR2 YNNKEL (reference sequence). CDR3 loop: CASSQEDRSEAFF. Here the CDR3 DNA reads TGTGCCAGCAGCCAAGAGGACCGATCTGAAGCTTTCTTT.

This clonotype came up a few times. The J gene is TRBJ2-1, the V gene TRBV6-2 or TRBV6-3; 11 nucleotides agree with TRBD2. In germline, CDR1 is MNHEY, CDR2 SVGEGT. With 5 bases clipped from V and 0 bases from J, the junction kept 6 bases outside the gene matches. There are 17 residues in the CDR3. The DNA for the CDR3 is TGTGCCAGCAGTCGACTAGCGGGGACGAGCTCCTACAATGAGCAGTTCTTC. This translates into CASSRLAGTSSYNEQFF.

This clonotype was seen ten or more times. The chain combines TRBV6-6 with TRBJ2-1; possible D gene TRBD1, 7 bases. The CDR3 sequence is 14 residues long. The V end lost 4 bases, the J end lost 2 bases, and 9 bases lay between the germline ends. CDR1 is MNHNY and CDR2 is SVGAGI in the germline V gene (reference sequence). CDR3 sequence reads: CASSSRGAYNEQFF. The CDR3 DNA reads as TGTGCCAGCAGTTCCAGGGGGGCCTACAATGAGCAGTTCTTC.

This clonotype has more than one count but fewer than ten. The chain uses TRBV6-2 or TRBV6-3 and TRBJ2-2; D gene uncertain. Germline CDR1 and CDR2: MNHEY and SVGEGT. CDR3 length equals 14 residues. The V end was cut by 0 bases, the J end by 5 bases, with 7 bases between. This CDR3 reads CASSYSWITGELFF. CDR3 bases: TGTGCCAGCAGTTACTCGTGGATAACCGGGGAGCTGTTTTTT.

The CDR3, as DNA: TGTGCCAGCAGTTCGGGACAGGGGGCGTACGAGCAGTACGTC. This encodes CASSSGQGAYEQYV. The chain recombines TRBV28 with TRBJ2-7; TRBD1 agrees at 12 bases. CDR1 and CDR2 from the germline V gene are MDHEN and SYDVKM. The CDR3 totals 14 residues. V was clipped by 4 bases and J by 4 bases; unmatched bases: 2.

This clonotype occurred a few times. V is TRBV7-9 and J is TRBJ2-5; possible D gene TRBD2, 6 bases. Germline V gives CDR1 SEHNR, CDR2 FQNEAQ (reference sequence). CDR3 length: 15 residues. V lost 6 bases and J 1 base, leaving 15 bases between the germline ends. CDR3 DNA sequence: TGTGCCAGCAGTTACAACCCCGGGAGCCAAGAGACCCAGTACTTC. Translating it yields CASSYNPGSQETQYF.

This clonotype was detected only a few times. The J gene is TRBJ2-2, the V gene TRBV9; either TRBD1 or TRBD2 may supply D (5 bases each). V was shortened by 0 bases and J by 5 bases, with 11 bases between the two germline ends. The germline V gene has CDR1 SGDLS and CDR2 YYNGEE. The CDR3 is made up of 15 amino acids. The DNA for the CDR3 is TGTGCCAGCAGCGTAGGGGGGAAAGCTACCGGGGAGCTGTTTTTT. It translates to CASSVGGKATGELFF.